Sequencing of this T cell receptor beta chain was carried out in a study of blood T cell repertoires in COVID-19. Across the study: The United States, Italy and Spain were the sources of the acute and convalescent COVID-19 samples. From T cells, B-cell-depleted T cells, or PBMCs came the material, which was cDNA or gDNA.

Original analysis: Nucleated cell counts were estimated from reference gene primer amplification. Here immunoSEQ multiplex PCR was the method, and the copy in TCRdb shows in-frame clones only, minus some. Clone size and the V and J calls come from that table; the DNA yielded D and trimming. The sample includes about 140,000 clones, around 89% of them seen just once. The TCR was taken from a woman in her sixties or seventies with active COVID-19. Sequencing was carried out using peripheral blood.

CDR3 sequence reads: CASSLWTGVGEQYF. The CDR3, as DNA: TGTGCCAGCAGTTTGTGGACAGGGGTAGGCGAGCAGTACTTC. The V call is TRBV28, the J call TRBJ2-7; 9 nucleotides line up with TRBD1. CDR1 is MDHEN and CDR2 is SYDVKM in the germline V gene. The CDR3 runs to 14 residues. After removal of 3 bases from V and 6 bases from J, the junction contained 6 bases not matched to a gene.